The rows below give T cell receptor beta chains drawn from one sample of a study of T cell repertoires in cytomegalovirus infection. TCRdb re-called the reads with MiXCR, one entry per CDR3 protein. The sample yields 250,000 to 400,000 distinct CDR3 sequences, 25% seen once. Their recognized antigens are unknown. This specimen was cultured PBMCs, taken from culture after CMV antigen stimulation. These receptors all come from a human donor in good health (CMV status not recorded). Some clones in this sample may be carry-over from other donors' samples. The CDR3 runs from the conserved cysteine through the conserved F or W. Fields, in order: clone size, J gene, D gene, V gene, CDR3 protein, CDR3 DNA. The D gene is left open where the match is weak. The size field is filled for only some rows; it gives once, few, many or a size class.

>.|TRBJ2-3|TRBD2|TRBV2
CASSPGTTSTDTQYF
TGTGCCAGCAGTCCCGGGACTACCTCCACAGATACGCAGTATTTT
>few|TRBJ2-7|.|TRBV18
CASSPGHTSYEQYF
TGTGCCAGCTCCCCAGGACATACCTCCTACGAGCAGTACTTC
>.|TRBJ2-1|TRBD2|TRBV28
CASVSTRTSGLNNEQFF
TGTGCCAGCGTTTCCACCCGCACTAGCGGGCTAAACAATGAGCAGTTCTTC
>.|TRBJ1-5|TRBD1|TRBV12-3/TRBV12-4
CASRQQGGGNQPQHF
TGTGCCAGCAGGCAACAGGGGGGTGGCAATCAGCCCCAGCATTTT
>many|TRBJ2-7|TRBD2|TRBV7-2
CASSSRSSGSSYEQYF
TGTGCCAGCAGCTCGAGATCTAGCGGGAGCTCCTACGAGCAGTACTTC
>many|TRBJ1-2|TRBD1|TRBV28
CASSLPTGGNYGYTF
TGTGCCAGCAGTTTACCGACAGGGGGTAACTATGGCTACACCTTC
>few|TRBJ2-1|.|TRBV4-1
CASSQVPTANRVYNEQFF
TGCGCCAGCAGCCAAGTACCGACAGCGAACCGTGTTTACAATGAGCAGTTCTTC
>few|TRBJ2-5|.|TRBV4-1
CASSRYRGETQYF
TGCGCCAGCAGCCGGTATAGGGGAGAGACCCAGTACTTC
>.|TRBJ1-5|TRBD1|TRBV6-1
CASSSELTGQGYSNQPQHF
TGTGCCAGCAGTTCCGAATTGACGGGACAGGGGTATAGCAATCAGCCCCAGCATTTT
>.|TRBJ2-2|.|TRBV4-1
CASSQDLRGTGELFF
TGCGCCAGCAGCCAAGATTTACGAGGCACCGGGGAGCTGTTTTTT
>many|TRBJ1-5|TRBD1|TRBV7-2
CASSLVATGLRNQPQHF
TGTGCCAGCAGCTTAGTGGCGACAGGGCTTCGCAATCAGCCCCAGCATTTT
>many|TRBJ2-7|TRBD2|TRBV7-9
CASSSKAGGFYEQYF
TGTGCCAGCAGCTCCAAAGCGGGAGGCTTCTACGAGCAGTACTTC
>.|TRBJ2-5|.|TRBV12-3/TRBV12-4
CASSWASGGGFTETQYF
TGTGCCAGCAGTTGGGCCAGTGGGGGCGGTTTTACGGAGACCCAGTACTTC
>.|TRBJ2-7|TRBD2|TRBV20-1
CSATSGRMYEQYF
TGCAGTGCTACTAGCGGGAGGATGTACGAGCAGTACTTC
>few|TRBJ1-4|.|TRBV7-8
CASSSRGGSREKLFF
TGTGCCAGCAGCTCAAGAGGGGGGAGTAGGGAAAAACTGTTTTTT
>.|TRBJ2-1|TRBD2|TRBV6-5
CASTPGGPNEQFF
TGTGCCAGCACCCCGGGGGGTCCCAATGAGCAGTTCTTC
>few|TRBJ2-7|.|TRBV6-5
CASSFSRYYEQYF
TGTGCCAGCAGTTTTTCTAGATACTACGAGCAGTACTTC
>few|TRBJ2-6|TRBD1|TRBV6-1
CASSERDKGAAGANVLTF
TGTGCCAGCAGTGAACGGGACAAGGGGGCGGCTGGGGCCAACGTCCTGACTTTC
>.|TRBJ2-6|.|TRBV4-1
CASSQGRANSGANVLTF
TGCGCCAGCAGCCAAGGGCGAGCGAATTCTGGGGCCAACGTCCTGACTTTC
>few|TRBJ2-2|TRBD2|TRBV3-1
CASSYFGLAGTGELFF
TGTGCCAGCAGCTACTTTGGACTAGCGGGGACCGGGGAGCTGTTTTTT
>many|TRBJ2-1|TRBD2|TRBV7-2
CASSPLRREEQFF
TGTGCCAGCAGCCCACTCAGGCGGGAGGAGCAGTTCTTC
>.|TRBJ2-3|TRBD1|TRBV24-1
CATSDTGTGDTDTQYF
TGTGCCACCAGTGACACCGGGACAGGGGATACAGATACGCAGTATTTT
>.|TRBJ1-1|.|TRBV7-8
CASSLVAGDTEAFF
TGTGCCAGCAGCTTAGTCGCAGGGGATACTGAAGCTTTCTTT
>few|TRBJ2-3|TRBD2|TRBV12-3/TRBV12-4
CASSLRLAGGGDTQYF
TGTGCCAGCAGTTTGAGACTAGCGGGAGGGGGAGATACGCAGTATTTT
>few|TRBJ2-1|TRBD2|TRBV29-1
CSGRKVAGVNEQFF
TGCAGCGGACGAAAGGTAGCGGGAGTCAATGAGCAGTTCTTC
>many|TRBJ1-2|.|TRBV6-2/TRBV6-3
CASKRYGYTF
TGTGCCAGCAAGAGATATGGCTACACCTTC
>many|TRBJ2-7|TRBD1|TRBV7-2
CASSLDRVSYEQYF
TGTGCCAGCAGCTTGGACAGGGTCTCCTACGAGCAGTACTTC
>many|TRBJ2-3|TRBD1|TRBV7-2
CASSSTGFSTDTQYF
TGTGCCAGCAGCTCGACAGGGTTTAGCACAGATACGCAGTATTTT
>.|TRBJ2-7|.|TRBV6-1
CASSPTSGLLEQYF
TGTGCCAGCAGCCCAACCTCGGGCCTACTGGAGCAGTACTTC
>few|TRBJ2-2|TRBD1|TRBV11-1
CASSLGTGLPGELFF
TGTGCCAGCAGCTTGGGGACAGGGCTGCCCGGGGAGCTGTTTTTT
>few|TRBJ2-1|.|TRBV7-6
CASSPKGTNFYNEQFF
TGTGCCAGCAGCCCTAAAGGGACAAATTTTTACAATGAGCAGTTCTTC
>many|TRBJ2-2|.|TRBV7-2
CASSRSIRELFF
TGTGCCAGCAGCCGGTCCATACGGGAGCTGTTTTTT
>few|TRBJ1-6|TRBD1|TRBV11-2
CASSSGQNNSPLHF
TGTGCCAGCAGCTCGGGACAGAATAATTCACCCCTCCACTTT
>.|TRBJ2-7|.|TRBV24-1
CATSDSWRDEQYF
TGTGCCACCAGTGACTCCTGGAGGGACGAGCAGTACTTC
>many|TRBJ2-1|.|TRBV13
CASSSPWGDNEQFF
TGTGCCAGCAGCTCACCCTGGGGGGACAATGAGCAGTTCTTC
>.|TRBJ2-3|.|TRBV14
CASSQVGGPSTDTQYF
TGTGCCAGCAGCCAAGTGGGGGGGCCTAGCACAGATACGCAGTATTTT
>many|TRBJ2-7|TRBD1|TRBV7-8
CASSLAGRAGGLYEQYF
TGTGCCAGCAGCTTAGCAGGCAGGGCAGGGGGCTTGTACGAGCAGTACTTC
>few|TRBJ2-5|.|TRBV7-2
CATMGGQGETQYF
TGTGCCACAATGGGGGGGCAGGGGGAGACCCAGTACTTC
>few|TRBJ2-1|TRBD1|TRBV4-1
CASSPNRDSVVYNEQFF
TGCGCCAGCAGCCCAAACCGGGACAGTGTTGTTTACAATGAGCAGTTCTTC
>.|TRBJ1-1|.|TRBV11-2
CASRALRGNTEAFF
TGTGCCAGCAGAGCCCTCAGGGGAAACACTGAAGCTTTCTTT
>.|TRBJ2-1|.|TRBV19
CASSRASVDEQFF
TGTGCCAGTAGTAGGGCTAGCGTGGATGAGCAGTTCTTC
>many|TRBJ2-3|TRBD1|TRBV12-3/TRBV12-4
CASSMGQGRSSGDTQYF
TGTGCCAGCAGTATGGGACAGGGACGCTCTTCTGGAGATACGCAGTATTTT
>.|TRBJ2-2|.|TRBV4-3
CASSQRATNTGELFF
TGCGCCAGCAGCCAACGGGCAACGAACACCGGGGAGCTGTTTTTT
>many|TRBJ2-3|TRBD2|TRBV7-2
CASSERLAGLADTQYF
TGTGCCAGCAGCGAAAGACTAGCGGGTCTTGCAGATACGCAGTATTTT
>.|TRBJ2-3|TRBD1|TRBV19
CASRERQGAMDTQYF
TGTGCCAGTAGGGAACGACAGGGGGCAATGGATACGCAGTATTTT
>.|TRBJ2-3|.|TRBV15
CATSSNKRGDTQYF
TGTGCCACCAGCAGCAATAAGAGGGGAGATACGCAGTATTTT
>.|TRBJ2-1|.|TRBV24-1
CATKGYDNEQFF
TGTGCCACCAAGGGGTACGACAATGAGCAGTTCTTC
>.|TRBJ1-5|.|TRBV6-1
CASSEAAGSRQPQHF
TGTGCCAGCAGTGAAGCAGCGGGGTCTCGTCAGCCCCAGCATTTT